Below, 28 T cell receptor beta chains from the same sample are listed, as sequenced in a study of T cell clonality in common variable immunodeficiency. Clones were read by immunoSEQ multiplex PCR, and TCRdb kept only the in-frame ones, dropping some. The record shows approximately 44,000 clones for this sample, with no singletons present. Sequencing used peripheral blood mononuclear cells. The receptors originated from a person aged 18 to 75 in good health.

This clone has a count of ten or more. The read stops 3 residues short of the end of the CDR3; the missing end is completed from the germline J gene. The chain combines TRBV29-1 with TRBJ2-1, with TRBD1 identical over 7 bases. Trimming removed 1 base from V and 8 bases from J; junction bases left unmatched: 14. The CDR3 contains 16 residues. The germline V gene has CDR1 SQVTM and CDR2 ANQGSEA. CDR3: CSVEVVRGNKYDEQFF. The sequenced CDR3 bases are TGCAGCGTTGAAGTTGTCAGGGGGAATAAGTATGATGAG.

This clone was counted ten times or more. The read gets to within 3 residues of the CDR3 end, and the germline J gene fills in the rest. This chain joins TRBV9 and TRBJ2-7; TRBD1 might be the D (5 bases). This CDR3 contains 16 residues. Germline V CDR1 and CDR2: SGDLS, YYNGEE. V was trimmed by 4 bases and J by 3 bases, leaving 20 bases between them. The CDR3 sequence: CASSPTGGRTIYEQYF. The covered CDR3 bases are TGTGCCAGCAGCCCCACAGGTGGGCGAACTATCTACGAG.

This clone was recorded a few times. Read sequence stops 3 residues before the CDR3 end, and the germline J gene provides the missing end. This chain connects TRBV7-7 to TRBJ2-2; TRBD1 matches at 11 bases. The trim removed 5 bases at V and 4 bases at J, leaving 6 bases unmatched. The CDR3 spans 16 residues. In germline, CDR1 is SSHAT, CDR2 FNYEAQ (reference sequence). The CDR3 DNA, read in part, is TGTGCCAGCAGCCACGGACAGGGGGCTAGCACCGGGGAG. Protein sequence: CASSHGQGASTGE. The entire CDR3 protein is CASSHGQGASTGELFF.

This clone was seen many times. The missing CDR3 end, 3 residues past where the read stops, is filled in from the germline J gene. J is TRBJ2-3 and V is TRBV5-1, with 8 bases lining up with TRBD2. Germline CDR1 is SGHRS and CDR2 is YFSETQ. The CDR3 is made up of 14 amino acids. The ends lost 0 bases at V and 6 bases at J; junction bases unmatched: 3. CDR3 sequence: CASSLGGRMDTQYF. The CDR3 DNA, read in part, is TGCGCCAGCAGCTTGGGCGGGAGGATGGATACG.

This clone was found many times. From the germline J gene comes the end of the CDR3, since the read stops 3 residues before it. This chain links TRBV29-1 with TRBJ1-1; D not certain. CDR1 and CDR2 from the germline V gene are SQVTM and ANQGSEA. The CDR3 sequence is 13 residues long. With 4 bases removed from V and 1 base from J, the gap between germline ends came to 10 bases. CDR3 bases read: TGCAGCGTTGTACCCCGAGGGAACACTGAA. Its translation is CSVVPRGNTE. The whole CDR3 protein reads CSVVPRGNTEAFF.

This clone occurred many times. Coverage ceases 3 residues before the CDR3 finishes, and the germline J gene fills in the end. The chain has TRBV7-6 and TRBJ1-1, with D perhaps TRBD1 (5 bases). Trimming removed 4 bases from V and 7 bases from J, with 16 bases in between. Germline-derived CDR1 and CDR2 are SGHVS and FNYEAQ. The CDR3 totals 14 residues. The sequenced part of the CDR3 DNA is TGTGCCAGCAGCTCTTTCTCCGCGACAGATGAA. Translation: CASSSFSATDE. In full, the CDR3 is CASSSFSATDEAFF.

This clone was observed at least ten times. The CDR3 protein is CASSLILDRGGYEQYF. The DNA read from the CDR3 is TGTGCCAGCAGCCTAATTCTGGACAGGGGGGGATACGAG. The chain recombines TRBV13 with TRBJ2-7, with 10 bases matching TRBD1. With the read ending 3 residues before the CDR3 end, the germline J gene is used to fill in that end. Germline V gene data show CDR1 as PRHDT and CDR2 as FYEKMQ (reference sequence). The length of the CDR3 is 16 residues. V lost 5 bases to trimming and J lost 4 bases; unmatched junction nucleotides: 11.

This clone was observed at least ten times. The read gets to within 3 residues of the CDR3 end, and the germline J gene fills in the rest. This chain connects TRBV2 to TRBJ2-3, with 9 bases fitting TRBD1. The CDR3 covers 15 residues. Looked up from germline, CDR1 is SNHLY and CDR2 is FYNNEI. V lost 5 bases to trimming and J lost 1 base; unmatched junction nucleotides: 4. CDR3 region: CASSSDRGGTDTQYF. The sequenced CDR3 bases are TGTGCCAGCAGTTCCGACAGGGGGGGCACAGATACG.

In its sample, this clone was seen many times. The read ends 3 residues early relative to the CDR3; the germline J gene fills the gap. V is TRBV19 and J is TRBJ2-7; TRBD1 matches 9 bases. The trim removed 6 bases at V and 4 bases at J, leaving 7 bases unmatched. The germline V gene encodes CDR1 LNHDA and CDR2 SQIVND (reference sequence). The CDR3 has 14 residues. The CDR3 loop is CASSKWDRDYEQYF. CDR3 DNA (partial): TGTGCCAGTAGCAAATGGGACAGGGATTACGAG.

Many counts were recorded for this clone. From the germline J gene comes the end of the CDR3, since the read stops 3 residues before it. The chain joins TRBV20-1 to TRBJ2-7; D gene unclear. In germline, CDR1 is DFQATT, CDR2 SNEGSKA (reference sequence). V lost 0 bases to trimming and J lost 4 bases, with 10 bases between them. The CDR3 totals 13 residues. The sequenced part of the CDR3 DNA is TGCAGTGCTAGAGACCCCTCCGTTTACGAG. This gives the protein CSARDPSVYE. The complete CDR3 reads CSARDPSVYEQYF.

Many counts were recorded for this clone. The read ends 3 residues early relative to the CDR3; the germline J gene fills the gap. The gene calls are TRBV20-1 and TRBJ2-7, with D perhaps TRBD1 (5 bases). Germline V lookup: CDR1 DFQATT, CDR2 SNEGSKA (reference sequence). Deletions cut 4 bases from V and 0 bases from J, with 13 bases between. The CDR3 has 14 amino acids. This CDR3 is CSAKQTESSYEQYF. The part of the CDR3 DNA that was read is TGCAGTGCTAAACAGACAGAGAGCTCCTACGAG.

This clone was picked up many times. The covered CDR3 bases are TGCAGTGCTAGAGATCGTCTACTAGCGGGGGGGCACAATGAG. Protein sequence: CSARDRLLAGGHNE. In full, the CDR3 is CSARDRLLAGGHNEQFF. The chain recombines TRBV20-1 with TRBJ2-1, with TRBD2 matching 13 bases. The sequence runs out 3 residues before the end of the CDR3; the remainder is reconstructed from the germline J gene. J was trimmed by 5 bases and V by 0 bases; bases with no gene match: 7. Germline V lookup: CDR1 DFQATT, CDR2 SNEGSKA (reference sequence). The CDR3 is made up of 17 amino acids.

There are many counts of this clone. From the germline J gene comes the end of the CDR3, since the read stops 3 residues before it. The chain couples TRBV18 to TRBJ1-3; possibly TRBD1 for D (5 bases). The CDR3 extends over 18 amino acids. Germline CDR1 and CDR2: KGHSH and LQKENI. V was trimmed by 3 bases and J by 0 bases, leaving 18 bases between them. The DNA read from the CDR3 is TGTGCCAGCTCACCTCTGGACACTGTCGCTCGCTCTGGAAACACC. This encodes CASSPLDTVARSGNT. The CDR3 as a whole reads CASSPLDTVARSGNTIYF. The whole variable domain, remainder taken from reference TRBV18 and TRBJ1-3, is NAGVMQNPRHLVRRRGQEARLRCSPMKGHSHVYWYRQLPEEGLKFMVYLQKENIIDESGMPKERFSAEFPKEGPSILRIQQVVRGDSAAYFCASSPLDTVARSGNTIYFGEGSWLTVV.

This clone was recorded many times. Sequencing ends 3 residues short of the CDR3 end; the germline J gene provides the rest. The rearrangement uses TRBV18 and TRBJ2-2; 7 bases align to TRBD1. Unmatched junction bases numbered 7, after V lost 8 bases and J lost 1 base. The germline V gene encodes CDR1 KGHSH and CDR2 LQKENI. The CDR3 runs to 15 residues. The covered CDR3 bases are TGTGCCAGCCGAGCCACAGGGGAGAACACCGGGGAG. Amino acids: CASRATGENTGE. The entire CDR3 protein reads CASRATGENTGELFF.

In its sample, this clone was seen a few times. The read stops 3 residues short of the end of the CDR3; the missing end is completed from the germline J gene. The chain links TRBV19 to TRBJ1-5; 8 positions agree with TRBD1. Losses at the gene ends were 3 bases for V and 7 bases for J; bases not matched to a gene: 8. The length of the CDR3 is 15 residues. The germline V gene encodes CDR1 LNHDA and CDR2 SQIVND (reference sequence). CDR3 protein: CASSILDRVGQPQHF. CDR3 bases read: TGTGCCAGTAGTATTCTGGACAGGGTAGGACAGCCC.

At least ten counts were recorded for this clone. The missing CDR3 end, 3 residues past where the read stops, is filled in from the germline J gene. V usage is TRBV5-1 and J usage is TRBJ1-1; no reliable D call. The germline V gene encodes CDR1 SGHRS and CDR2 YFSETQ. The V end was cut by 0 bases, the J end by 3 bases, with 6 bases between. The CDR3 has 13 amino acids. This CDR3 reads CASSLGRDTEAFF. The CDR3 bases that were read are TGCGCCAGCAGCTTGGGGAGGGACACTGAA.

Many counts were recorded for this clone. The missing CDR3 end, 3 residues past where the read stops, is filled in from the germline J gene. The chain couples TRBV4-1 to TRBJ1-3; D unresolved. Per the germline V gene, CDR1 is MGHRA and CDR2 is YSYEKL. The CDR3 totals 14 residues. Trimming took 5 bases from V and 1 from J, leaving 9 bases between them. The sequenced CDR3 bases are TGCGCCAGCAGCACTATCTTTTCTGGAAACACC. Its translation is CASSTIFSGNT. The complete CDR3 protein is CASSTIFSGNTIYF.

With respect to this clone: The read is 3 residues too short to cover the CDR3 end, so that end is filled in from the germline J gene. V usage is TRBV11-2 and J usage is TRBJ2-7; no definite D call. Trimming left V 5 bases short and J 2 bases short, with 10 bases between. CDR1 is SGHAT, CDR2 FQNNGV, per germline. CDR3 length: 13 amino acids. The chain's CDR3 is CASSPQAAYEQYF. CDR3 DNA (partial): TGTGCCAGCAGCCCCCAGGCAGCCTACGAG. The whole variable domain, filled in from reference TRBV11-2 and TRBJ2-7, reads EAGVAQSPRYKIIEKRQSVAFWCNPISGHATLYWYQQILGQGPKLLIQFQNNGVVDDSQLPKDRFSAERLKGVDSTLKIQPAKLEDSAVYLCASSPQAAYEQYFGPGTRLTVT.

The sample holds many counts of this clone. The read ends 3 residues early relative to the CDR3; the germline J gene fills the gap. The rearrangement uses TRBV2 and TRBJ2-3; D may be TRBD2 (6 bases). This CDR3 contains 12 residues. Germline-derived CDR1 and CDR2 are SNHLY and FYNNEI. The ends were cut back, 4 bases at V and 5 bases at J, with 7 bases in the middle. The chain's CDR3 is CASSVGGDTQYF. The CDR3 bases that were read are TGTGCCAGCAGTGTCGGGGGAGATACG.

In its sample, this clone was seen many times. The read falls 3 residues short of the CDR3 end, and the missing part is taken from the germline J gene. The chain combines TRBV5-6 with TRBJ2-5, with TRBD2 matching 12 bases. CDR3 length equals 15 residues. V trimming: 5 bases; J trimming: 3 bases; junction bases outside the gene matches: 5. Germline CDR1 and CDR2: SGHDT and YYEEEE. Here the CDR3 reads CASRTRLAGEETQYF. Partial CDR3 DNA: TGTGCCAGCAGGACTCGACTAGCGGGAGAAGAGACC.

This clone showed up many times. Read data end 3 residues before the CDR3 end; the end is taken from the germline J gene. V gene TRBV19 combines with J gene TRBJ1-1; 12 nucleotides align to TRBD1. V shed 6 bases and J 0 bases; nucleotides not matched to a gene: 2. This CDR3 has 15 amino acids. CDR1 is LNHDA, CDR2 SQIVND, per germline (reference sequence). CDR3 region: CASRGTGGMNTEAFF. The sequenced CDR3 bases are TGTGCCAGTAGGGGGACAGGGGGCATGAACACTGAA.

This clone occurred a few times. CDR3 DNA, as far as it was read: TGTGCCAGTAGTAGGGGGCTGAGGCAGCCG. Amino acid sequence: CASSRGLRQP. The entire CDR3 protein reads CASSRGLRQPQYF. V and J are TRBV19 and TRBJ2-3; tentatively, D is TRBD1 (6 bases). The CDR3 end is not reached by the read, which stops 3 residues before it; the germline J gene fills it in. From germline, CDR1 is LNHDA and CDR2 SQIVND (reference sequence). CDR3 length equals 13 residues.

This clone occurred many times. A read error may produce the germline difference seen at one junction end. The read comes to an end 3 residues before the CDR3 does, leaving the germline J gene to fill in the end. Other DNA sequences in this sample translate to the same CDR3. V gene TRBV20-1 combines with J gene TRBJ1-3, with D possibly matching TRBD1 (5 bases). CDR3 size: 13 residues. CDR1 is DFQATT and CDR2 is SNEGSKA in the germline V gene (reference sequence). The CDR3 is CSARQGNGNTIYF. The covered CDR3 bases are TGCAGTGCTAGACAGGGAAATGGAAACACA.

This clone was observed many times. The CDR3 extends 3 residues past the end of the read, so its final part is completed from the germline J gene. The chain employs TRBV12-3 or TRBV12-4 and TRBJ2-2; 8 bases fit TRBD1. Unmatched junction bases numbered 9, after V lost 1 base and J lost 5 bases. The CDR3 is 17 residues long. Partial CDR3 DNA: TGTGCCAGCAGTTTAGGGCAGGGGGCTAAAGAGACCGGGGAG. Residues: CASSLGQGAKETGE. The entire CDR3 is CASSLGQGAKETGELFF.

This clone was counted ten times or more. The CDR3 is cut off 3 residues early in the read; its end comes from the germline J gene. Different DNA sequences within this sample yield the same CDR3. The rearrangement uses TRBV2 and TRBJ1-4; 10 bases align to TRBD1. The trim removed 8 bases at V and 7 bases at J, leaving 4 bases unmatched. The CDR3 is 13 residues long. Germline V gene data show CDR1 as SNHLY and CDR2 as FYNNEI. The CDR3 region is CASRDRGVEKLFF. The sequenced CDR3 bases are TGTGCCAGCCGGGACAGGGGAGTTGAAAAA.

This clone was picked up many times. The read terminates 3 residues before the CDR3 end, so the remaining end is supplied by the germline J gene. The chain carries TRBV7-9 and TRBJ1-3; D is possibly TRBD1 (5 bases). CDR1 and CDR2 (germline): SEHNR, FQNEAQ (reference sequence). CDR3 length: 15 residues. The V gene lost 3 bases and the J gene lost 0 bases, with 9 bases spanning the gap. The part of the CDR3 DNA that was read is TGTGCCAGCAGCTTCCGGGGGGACTCTGGAAACACC. This codes for CASSFRGDSGNT. The CDR3 reads in full as CASSFRGDSGNTIYF. Filled out from reference TRBV7-9 and TRBJ1-3, the complete variable domain reads DTGVSQNPRHKITKRGQNVTFRCDPISEHNRLYWYRQTLGQGPEFLTYFQNEAQLEKSRLLSDRFSAERPKGSFSTLEIQRTEQGDSAMYLCASSFRGDSGNTIYFGEGSWLTVV.

This clone came up many times. The read ends 3 residues before the CDR3 terminus; that terminus is restored from the germline J gene. The chain is built from TRBV5-1 and TRBJ2-1; tentatively, D is TRBD2 (6 bases). The CDR3 has 14 residues. Germline CDR1 reads SGHRS; CDR2 reads YFSETQ. Trimming shortened V by 2 bases and J by 5 bases, and 11 bases separated the two germline ends. The part of the CDR3 DNA that was read is TGCGCCAGCAGCTTCGGGGGAGAAAACAATGAG. Protein: CASSFGGENNE. The CDR3 in its entirety is CASSFGGENNEQFF.

This clone was counted at least ten times. With the read ending 3 residues before the CDR3 end, the germline J gene is used to fill in that end. V usage is TRBV7-2 and J usage is TRBJ2-5; no firm D call. With 2 bases removed from V and 2 bases from J, the gap between germline ends came to 6 bases. This CDR3 contains 13 residues. Germline V lookup: CDR1 SGHTA, CDR2 FQGNSA. The part of the CDR3 DNA that was read is TGTGCCAGCAGCTTAACACCTCAAGAGACC. Encoded protein: CASSLTPQET. The entire CDR3 is CASSLTPQETQYF.